This T cell receptor (beta chain) originates from a study of Graves' ophthalmopathy and Graves' hyperthyroidism. Study overall: At the time of initial diagnosis and before any treatment, peripheral blood was collected.

Study-level findings and limits: A 13-signature model separated ophthalmopathy from stable hyperthyroidism, reaching approximately 88% sensitivity and less than 82% specificity cross-validated. Sensitivity reached roughly 71% and specificity approximately 72% when the model predicted ophthalmopathy progression.

TCR beta CDR3 regions were amplified from RNA transcripts. The workflow started with a first-round RT-PCR run with HTBI primers and then moved on to a second-round multiplex PCR. TCRdb independently ran MiXCR on the multiplex PCR reads; one entry per CDR3 protein. The table includes about 240,000 distinct CDR3 sequences, approximately 42% detected once. The V and J ends lost 5 bases and 2 bases, in that order; junction bases with no gene match: 7. This CDR3 is 15 amino acids long. Germline CDR1 is MNHNS and CDR2 is SASEGT. Concerning this clonotype itself: Antigen: not known.

The material sequenced was peripheral blood. This chain links TRBV6-1 with TRBJ2-7; 9 bases match TRBD1. The TCR originated in an adult man with Graves' ophthalmopathy. This CDR3 is CASSPQGASTYEQYF. CDR3 bases: TGTGCCAGCAGTCCACAGGGGGCTTCTACCTACGAGCAGTACTTC.